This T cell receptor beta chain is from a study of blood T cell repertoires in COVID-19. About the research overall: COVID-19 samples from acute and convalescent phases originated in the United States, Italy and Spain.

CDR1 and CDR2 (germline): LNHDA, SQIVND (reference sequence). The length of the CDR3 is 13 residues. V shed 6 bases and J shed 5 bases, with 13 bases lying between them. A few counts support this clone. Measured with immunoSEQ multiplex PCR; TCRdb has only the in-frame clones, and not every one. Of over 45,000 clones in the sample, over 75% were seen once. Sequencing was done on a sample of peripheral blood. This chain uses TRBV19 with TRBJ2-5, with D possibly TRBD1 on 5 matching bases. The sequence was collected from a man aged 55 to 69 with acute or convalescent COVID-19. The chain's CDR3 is CASRGRGKETQYF. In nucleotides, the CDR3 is TGTGCCAGTAGAGGTAGGGGAAAGGAGACCCAGTACTTC. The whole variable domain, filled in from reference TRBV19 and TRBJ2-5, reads DGGITQSPKYLFRKEGQNVTLSCEQNLNHDAMYWYRQDPGQGLRLIYYSQIVNDFQKGDIAEGYSVSREKKESFPLTVTSAQKNPTAFYLCASRGRGKETQYFGPGTRLLVL.